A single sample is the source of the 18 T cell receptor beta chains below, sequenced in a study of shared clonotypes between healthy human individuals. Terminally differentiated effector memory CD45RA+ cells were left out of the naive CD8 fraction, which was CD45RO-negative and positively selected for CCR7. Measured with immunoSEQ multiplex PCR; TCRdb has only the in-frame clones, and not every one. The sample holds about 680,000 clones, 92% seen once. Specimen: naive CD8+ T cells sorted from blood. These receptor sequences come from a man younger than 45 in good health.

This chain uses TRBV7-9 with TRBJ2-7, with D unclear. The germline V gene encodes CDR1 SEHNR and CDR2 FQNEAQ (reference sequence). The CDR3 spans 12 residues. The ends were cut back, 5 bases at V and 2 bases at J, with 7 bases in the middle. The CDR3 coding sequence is TGTGCCAGCAGCGTTACCCCCTACGAGCAGTACTTC. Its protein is CASSVTPYEQYF.

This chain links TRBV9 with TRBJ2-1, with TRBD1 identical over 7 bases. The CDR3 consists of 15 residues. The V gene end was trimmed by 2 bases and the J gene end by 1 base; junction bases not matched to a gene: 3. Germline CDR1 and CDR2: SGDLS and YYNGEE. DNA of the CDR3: TGTGCCAGCAGCGTTCTGACAGGGTCCTACAATGAGCAGTTCTTC. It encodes CASSVLTGSYNEQFF. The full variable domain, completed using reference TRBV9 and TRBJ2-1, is DSGVTQTPKHLITATGQRVTLRCSPRSGDLSVYWYQQSLDQGLQFLIQYYNGEERAKGNILERFSAQQFPDLHSELNLSSLELGDSALYFCASSVLTGSYNEQFFGPGTRLTVL.

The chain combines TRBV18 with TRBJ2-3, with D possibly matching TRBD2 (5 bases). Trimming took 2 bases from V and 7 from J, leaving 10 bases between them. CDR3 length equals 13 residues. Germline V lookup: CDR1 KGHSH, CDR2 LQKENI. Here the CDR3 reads CASSPGGRNTQYF. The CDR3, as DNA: TGTGCCAGCTCACCAGGAGGCAGAAATACGCAGTATTTT.

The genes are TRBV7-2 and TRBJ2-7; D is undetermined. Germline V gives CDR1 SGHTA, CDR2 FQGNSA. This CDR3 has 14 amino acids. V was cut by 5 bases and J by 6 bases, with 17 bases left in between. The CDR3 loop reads CASSVPELLGEQYF. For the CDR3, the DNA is TGTGCCAGCAGCGTACCGGAGCTATTGGGCGAGCAGTACTTC.

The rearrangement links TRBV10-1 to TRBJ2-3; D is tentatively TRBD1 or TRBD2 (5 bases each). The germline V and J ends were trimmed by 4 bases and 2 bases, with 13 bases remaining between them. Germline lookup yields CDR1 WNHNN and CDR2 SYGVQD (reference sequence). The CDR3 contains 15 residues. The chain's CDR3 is CASSVGDGFTDTQYF. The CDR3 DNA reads TGCGCCAGCAGTGTAGGGGACGGTTTCACAGATACGCAGTATTTT.

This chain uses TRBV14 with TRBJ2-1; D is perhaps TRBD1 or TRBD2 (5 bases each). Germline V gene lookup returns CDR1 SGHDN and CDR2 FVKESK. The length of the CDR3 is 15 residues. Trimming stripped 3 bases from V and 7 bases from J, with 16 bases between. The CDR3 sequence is CASSHWTGDANEQFF. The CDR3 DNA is TGTGCCAGCAGCCATTGGACCGGGGACGCTAATGAGCAGTTCTTC.

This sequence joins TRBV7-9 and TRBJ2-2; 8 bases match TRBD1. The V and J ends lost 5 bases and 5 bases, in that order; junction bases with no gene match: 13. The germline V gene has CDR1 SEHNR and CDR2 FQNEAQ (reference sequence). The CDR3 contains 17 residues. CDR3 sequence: CASSPQARQGRTGELFF. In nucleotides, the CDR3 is TGTGCCAGCAGCCCACAAGCCAGACAGGGGAGGACCGGGGAGCTGTTTTTT. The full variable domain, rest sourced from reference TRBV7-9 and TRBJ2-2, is DTGVSQNPRHKITKRGQNVTFRCDPISEHNRLYWYRQTLGQGPEFLTYFQNEAQLEKSRLLSDRFSAERPKGSFSTLEIQRTEQGDSAMYLCASSPQARQGRTGELFFGEGSRLTVL.

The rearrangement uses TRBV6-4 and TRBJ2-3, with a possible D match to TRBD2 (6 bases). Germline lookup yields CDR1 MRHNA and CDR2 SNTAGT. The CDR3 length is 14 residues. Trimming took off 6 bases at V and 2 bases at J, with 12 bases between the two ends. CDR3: CASSPRDSTDTQYF. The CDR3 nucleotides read TGTGCCAGCAGCCCCCGGGACTCCACAGATACGCAGTATTTT.

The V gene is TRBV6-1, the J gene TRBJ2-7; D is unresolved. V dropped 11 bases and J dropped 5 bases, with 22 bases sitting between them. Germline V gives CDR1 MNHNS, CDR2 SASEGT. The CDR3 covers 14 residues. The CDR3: CAGRGGRLDDEQYF. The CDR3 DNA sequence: TGTGCCGGACGAGGCGGCAGGTTAGACGACGAGCAGTACTTC.

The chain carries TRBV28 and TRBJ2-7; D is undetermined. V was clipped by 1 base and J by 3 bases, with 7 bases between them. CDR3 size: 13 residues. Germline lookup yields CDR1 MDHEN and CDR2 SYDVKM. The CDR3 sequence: CASSLLGNYEQYF. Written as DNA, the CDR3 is TGTGCCAGCAGTTTATTAGGGAACTACGAGCAGTACTTC.

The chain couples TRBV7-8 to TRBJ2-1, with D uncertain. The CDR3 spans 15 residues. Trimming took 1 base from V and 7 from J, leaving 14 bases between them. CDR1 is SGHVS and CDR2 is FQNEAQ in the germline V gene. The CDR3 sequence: CASSLGGSPGNEQFF. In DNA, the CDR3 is TGTGCCAGCAGCTTAGGAGGTAGCCCCGGTAATGAGCAGTTCTTC.

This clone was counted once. DNA of the CDR3: TGTGCCAGCAGCCCGGGACGGAACTACGAGCAGTACTTC. Protein sequence: CASSPGRNYEQYF. V gene TRBV7-8 combines with J gene TRBJ2-7, with D possibly called TRBD1 or TRBD2 (5 bases each). CDR3 length: 13 residues. Trimming shortened V by 5 bases and J by 3 bases, and 11 bases separated the two germline ends. CDR1 is SGHVS and CDR2 is FQNEAQ in the germline V gene.

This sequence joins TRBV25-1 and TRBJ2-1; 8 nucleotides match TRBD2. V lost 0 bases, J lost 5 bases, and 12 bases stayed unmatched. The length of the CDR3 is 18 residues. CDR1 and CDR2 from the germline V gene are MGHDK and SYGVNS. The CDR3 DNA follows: TGTGCCAGCAGTGAATACATTGGGACTAGAGATTCAAACAATGAGCAGTTCTTC. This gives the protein CASSEYIGTRDSNNEQFF. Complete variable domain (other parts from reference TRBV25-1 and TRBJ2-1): EADIYQTPRYLVIGTGKKITLECSQTMGHDKMYWYQQDPGMELHLIHYSYGVNSTEKGDLSSESTVSRIRTEHFPLTLESARPSHTSQYLCASSEYIGTRDSNNEQFFGPGTRLTVL.

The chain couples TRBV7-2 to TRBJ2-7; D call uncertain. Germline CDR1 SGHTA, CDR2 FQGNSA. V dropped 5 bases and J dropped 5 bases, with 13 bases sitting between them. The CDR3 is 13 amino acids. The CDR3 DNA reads TGTGCCAGCAGCCGCCCCCCGGACGACGAGCAGTACTTC. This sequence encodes CASSRPPDDEQYF.

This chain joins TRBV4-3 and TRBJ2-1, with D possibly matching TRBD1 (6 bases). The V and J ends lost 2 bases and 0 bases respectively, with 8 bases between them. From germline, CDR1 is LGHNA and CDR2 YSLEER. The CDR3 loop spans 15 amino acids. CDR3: CASSQTGSSYNEQFF. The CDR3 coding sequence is TGCGCCAGCAGCCAAACAGGGAGCTCCTACAATGAGCAGTTCTTC.

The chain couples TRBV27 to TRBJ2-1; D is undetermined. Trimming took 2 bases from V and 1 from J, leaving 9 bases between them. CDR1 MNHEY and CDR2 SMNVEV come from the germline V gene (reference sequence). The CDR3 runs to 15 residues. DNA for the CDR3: TGTGCCAGCAGTTTACGCCGCAGGTCCTACAATGAGCAGTTCTTC. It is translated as CASSLRRRSYNEQFF.

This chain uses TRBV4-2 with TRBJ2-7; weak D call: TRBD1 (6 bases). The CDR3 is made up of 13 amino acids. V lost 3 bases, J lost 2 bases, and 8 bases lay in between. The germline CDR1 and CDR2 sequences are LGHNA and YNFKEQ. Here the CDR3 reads CASSQTGTYEQYF. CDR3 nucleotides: TGTGCCAGCAGCCAGACAGGAACCTACGAGCAGTACTTC.

In DNA form, the CDR3 reads TGTGCCAGCAGCCTGGGACCAGAGGAAACCGGGGAGCTGTTTTTT. Encoded protein: CASSLGPEETGELFF. J is TRBJ2-2 and V is TRBV9; D tentatively fits TRBD1 or TRBD2 (5 bases each). V was trimmed by 4 bases and J by 5 bases, leaving 15 bases between them. This CDR3 spans 15 amino acids. Per germline, CDR1 SGDLS and CDR2 YYNGEE.